A selection of T cell receptor beta chains follows, all from one sample in a study of T cell repertoires in cytomegalovirus infection. Each CDR3 protein gets one entry after TCRdb re-called the reads with MiXCR. The table has approximately 730,000 distinct CDR3 sequences, about 27% seen once. These TCRs' antigens remain unknown. Here the sequenced sample was cultured CD8+ T cells from PBMCs, taken from culture after CMV antigen stimulation. The receptors derive from a human donor in good health (CMV status not recorded). Some clones in this sample may be carry-over from other donors' samples. Both conserved end residues are part of each CDR3. Each record gives: D gene, J gene, V gene, CDR3 protein. The D gene is left open where the match is weak.

TRBD1 | TRBJ2-1 | TRBV27 | CAISTGPYNEQFF
. | TRBJ2-3 | TRBV7-4 | CASSVLGASEVSSTDTQYF
TRBD1 | TRBJ1-2 | TRBV20-1 | CSARDSPTIPGYTF
TRBD1 | TRBJ2-6 | TRBV5-4 | CASSLGTGVAGANVLTF
. | TRBJ2-3 | TRBV12-3/TRBV12-4 | CASSSKPSTDTQYF
TRBD1 | TRBJ2-1 | TRBV7-9 | CASSYRQGEYNEQFF
. | TRBJ2-5 | TRBV6-1 | CASSYVRGGETQYF
. | TRBJ2-5 | TRBV6-5 | CASSYLRYQETQYF
. | TRBJ2-5 | TRBV10-3 | CAISETGGETQYF
. | TRBJ2-5 | TRBV7-2 | CASSLREAGTWRGETQYF
. | TRBJ1-2 | TRBV27 | CASSLSPRSGLVGYGYTF
TRBD1 | TRBJ1-4 | TRBV6-1 | CASSENRDRYNEKLFF
. | TRBJ2-1 | TRBV7-3 | CASSSAGGNYNEQFF
TRBD1 | TRBJ2-1 | TRBV6-2/TRBV6-3 | CASGRDSGPYNEQFF
TRBD2 | TRBJ2-4 | TRBV7-3 | CASSFAGGRDIQYF
TRBD2 | TRBJ2-4 | TRBV6-2/TRBV6-3 | CASSYSRGGNIQYF
TRBD2 | TRBJ2-5 | TRBV27 | CASSFSSGGPSGTQYF
. | TRBJ1-5 | TRBV6-1 | CASSELGREGNQPQHF
. | TRBJ1-5 | TRBV6-6 | CASTQEFNQPQHF
. | TRBJ2-5 | TRBV15 | CATSSRGHRENTVEETQYF
. | TRBJ2-1 | TRBV7-8 | CASSLRSGTDYYNEQFF
TRBD1 | TRBJ1-1 | TRBV6-6 | CASSAWGGRGATEAFF
. | TRBJ1-1 | TRBV2 | CARGGQLNTEAFF
TRBD1 | TRBJ1-4 | TRBV15 | CATSSPEDRPNEKLFF
. | TRBJ2-5 | TRBV2 | CASRADPLDSGHETQYF
TRBD1 | TRBJ1-1 | TRBV7-8 | CASSSPDRAEAFF
. | TRBJ1-1 | TRBV7-2 | CASSYLDLGRAVAFF
. | TRBJ1-4 | TRBV7-9 | CASSSGLTATNEKLFF
. | TRBJ1-2 | TRBV20-1 | CSARVARTLPGYTF
TRBD2 | TRBJ2-2 | TRBV9 | CASSSPGTSSTGELFF
. | TRBJ2-3 | TRBV7-8 | CASSLLRASLTDTQYF
. | TRBJ2-1 | TRBV27 | CASSFLTSHNEQFF
TRBD2 | TRBJ2-3 | TRBV12-5 | CASGFGGGGPSTDTQYF
TRBD1 | TRBJ2-4 | TRBV6-1 | CASNLQGAKNIQYF
. | TRBJ2-2 | TRBV7-9 | CASSPLFRDTLTGELFF
. | TRBJ2-3 | TRBV7-6 | CASSLRLLVDTQYF
. | TRBJ2-1 | TRBV14 | CASSQDWRAVTHEQFF
. | TRBJ2-1 | TRBV25-1 | CASRETGRVRNEQFF
TRBD1 | TRBJ1-6 | TRBV7-2 | CASCSGGSSPLHF
. | TRBJ2-1 | TRBV2 | CASSEEDNTYNEQFF
. | TRBJ2-1 | TRBV14 | CASSQVWREQFF